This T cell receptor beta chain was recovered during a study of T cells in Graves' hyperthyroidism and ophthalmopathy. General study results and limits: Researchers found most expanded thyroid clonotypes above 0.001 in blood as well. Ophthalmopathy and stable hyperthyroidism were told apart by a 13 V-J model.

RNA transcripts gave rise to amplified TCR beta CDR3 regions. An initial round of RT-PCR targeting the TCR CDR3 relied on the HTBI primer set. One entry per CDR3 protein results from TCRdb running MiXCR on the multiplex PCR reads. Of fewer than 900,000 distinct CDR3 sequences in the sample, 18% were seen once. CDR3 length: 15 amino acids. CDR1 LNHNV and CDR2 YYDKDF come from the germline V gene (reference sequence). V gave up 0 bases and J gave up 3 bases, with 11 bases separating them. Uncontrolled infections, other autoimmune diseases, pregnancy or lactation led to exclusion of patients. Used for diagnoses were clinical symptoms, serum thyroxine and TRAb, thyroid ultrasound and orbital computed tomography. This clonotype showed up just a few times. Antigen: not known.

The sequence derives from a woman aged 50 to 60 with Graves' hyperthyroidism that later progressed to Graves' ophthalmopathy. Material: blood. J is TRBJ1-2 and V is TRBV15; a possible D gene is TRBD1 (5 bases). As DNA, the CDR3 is TGTGCCACCAGCAGAGATACAGGTACCTACTATGGCTACACCTTC. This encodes CATSRDTGTYYGYTF.